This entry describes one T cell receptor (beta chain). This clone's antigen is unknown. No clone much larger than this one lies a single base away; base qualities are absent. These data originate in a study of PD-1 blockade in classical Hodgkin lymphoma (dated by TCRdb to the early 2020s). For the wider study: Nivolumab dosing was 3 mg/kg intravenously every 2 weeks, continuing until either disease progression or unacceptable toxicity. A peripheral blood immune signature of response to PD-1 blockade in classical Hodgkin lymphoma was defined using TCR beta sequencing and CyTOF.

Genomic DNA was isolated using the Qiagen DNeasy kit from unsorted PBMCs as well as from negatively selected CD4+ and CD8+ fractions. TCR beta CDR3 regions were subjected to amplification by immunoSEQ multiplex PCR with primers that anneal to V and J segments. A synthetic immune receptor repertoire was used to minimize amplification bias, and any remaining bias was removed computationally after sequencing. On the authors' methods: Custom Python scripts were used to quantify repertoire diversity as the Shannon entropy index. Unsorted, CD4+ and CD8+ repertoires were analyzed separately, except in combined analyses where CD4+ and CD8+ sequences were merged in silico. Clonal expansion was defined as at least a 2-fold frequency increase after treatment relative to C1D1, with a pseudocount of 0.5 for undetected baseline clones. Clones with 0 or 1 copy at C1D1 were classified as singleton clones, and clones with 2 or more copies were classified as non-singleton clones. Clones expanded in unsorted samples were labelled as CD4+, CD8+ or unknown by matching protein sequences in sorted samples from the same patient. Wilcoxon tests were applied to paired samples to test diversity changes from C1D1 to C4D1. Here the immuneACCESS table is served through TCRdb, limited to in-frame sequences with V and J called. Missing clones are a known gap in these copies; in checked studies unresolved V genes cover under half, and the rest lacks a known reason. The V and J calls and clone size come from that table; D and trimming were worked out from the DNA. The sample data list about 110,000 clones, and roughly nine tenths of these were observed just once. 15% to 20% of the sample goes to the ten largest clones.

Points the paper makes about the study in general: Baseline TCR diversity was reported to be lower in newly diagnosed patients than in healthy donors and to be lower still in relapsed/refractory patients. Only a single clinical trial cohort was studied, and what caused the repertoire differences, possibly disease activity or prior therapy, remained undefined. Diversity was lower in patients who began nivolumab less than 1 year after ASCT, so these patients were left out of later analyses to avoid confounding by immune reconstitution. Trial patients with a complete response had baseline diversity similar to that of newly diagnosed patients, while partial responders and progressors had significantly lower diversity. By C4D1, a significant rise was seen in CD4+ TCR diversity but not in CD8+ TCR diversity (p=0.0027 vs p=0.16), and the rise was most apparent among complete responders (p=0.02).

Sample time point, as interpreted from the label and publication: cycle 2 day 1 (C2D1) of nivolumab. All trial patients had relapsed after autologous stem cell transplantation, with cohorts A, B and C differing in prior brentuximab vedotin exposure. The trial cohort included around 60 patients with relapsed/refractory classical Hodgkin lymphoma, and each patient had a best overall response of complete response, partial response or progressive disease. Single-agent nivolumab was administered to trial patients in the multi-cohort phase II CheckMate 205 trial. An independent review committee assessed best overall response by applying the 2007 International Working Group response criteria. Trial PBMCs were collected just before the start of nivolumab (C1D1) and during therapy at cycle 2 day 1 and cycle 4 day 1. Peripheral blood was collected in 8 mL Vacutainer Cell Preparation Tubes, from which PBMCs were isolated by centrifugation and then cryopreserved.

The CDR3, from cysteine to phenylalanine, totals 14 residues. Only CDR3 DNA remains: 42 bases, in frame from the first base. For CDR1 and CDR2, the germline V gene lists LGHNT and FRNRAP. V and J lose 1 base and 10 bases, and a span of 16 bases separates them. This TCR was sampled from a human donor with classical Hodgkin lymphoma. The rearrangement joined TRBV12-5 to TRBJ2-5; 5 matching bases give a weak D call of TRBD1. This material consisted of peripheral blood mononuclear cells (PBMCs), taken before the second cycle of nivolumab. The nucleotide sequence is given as TGTGCTAGTGGTTTGGCACGGGCCGCAGGGATCCAGTACTTC. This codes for CASGLARAAGIQYF.